The 16 T cell receptor beta chains listed next were all sequenced from one sample in a study of OX40 agonist ivuxolimab in advanced cancers. Libraries were prepared through the immunoSEQ multiplex PCR assay. TCRdb took this table from immuneACCESS and kept in-frame rearrangements with V and J called. Such tables lack part of the clones; where checked against another copy, unresolved V genes explain under half of the gap, and the rest is unexplained. The sample yields about 72,000 clones; approximately 92% were counted once. Clones ranked in the top ten supply under 1% of the sample. The sequencing here drew on CD4+ or CD8+ T cells sorted from blood, taken in a trial of the OX40 agonist ivuxolimab. All receptors derive from an adult with an advanced solid tumor such as melanoma, head and neck, liver or kidney cancer.

This chain connects TRBV9 to TRBJ2-3, with 7 positions matching TRBD2. The germline V gene encodes CDR1 SGDLS and CDR2 YYNGEE. The CDR3 spans 15 residues. After removal of 0 bases from V and 6 bases from J, the junction contained 7 bases not matched to a gene. CDR3 region: CASSVGAGVLDTQYF. The CDR3 DNA is TGTGCCAGCAGCGTAGGGGCGGGAGTTTTGGATACGCAGTATTTT. Filled out from reference TRBV9 and TRBJ2-3, the complete variable domain reads DSGVTQTPKHLITATGQRVTLRCSPRSGDLSVYWYQQSLDQGLQFLIQYYNGEERAKGNILERFSAQQFPDLHSELNLSSLELGDSALYFCASSVGAGVLDTQYFGPGTRLTVL.

The chain is built from TRBV2 and TRBJ1-2; D call uncertain. This CDR3 spans 11 amino acids. Germline-derived CDR1 and CDR2 are SNHLY and FYNNEI. V was trimmed by 8 bases and J by 7 bases, leaving 11 bases between them. DNA of the CDR3: TGTGCCAGCCGGTGGGAGGCTGGCTACACCTTC. This translates into CASRWEAGYTF.

J is TRBJ2-1 and V is TRBV5-1; 15 nucleotides line up with TRBD2. This CDR3 contains 17 residues. Germline CDR1 and CDR2: SGHRS and YFSETQ. V trimming: 0 bases; J trimming: 5 bases; junction bases outside the gene matches: 3. The CDR3, as DNA: TGCGCCAGCAGCTTGGGGACTAGCGGGGGGGCCCACAATGAGCAGTTCTTC. Amino acid sequence: CASSLGTSGGAHNEQFF.

The V gene is TRBV5-1, the J gene TRBJ1-3; possible D gene TRBD1, 5 bases. V was trimmed by 0 bases and J by 0 bases, leaving 10 bases between them. The germline gives CDR1 SGHRS, CDR2 YFSETQ. The CDR3 consists of 16 residues. CDR3 coding DNA: TGCGCCAGCAGCTTGGGTCAGGGATACTCTGGAAACACCATATATTTT. Residues: CASSLGQGYSGNTIYF.

The chain recombines TRBV6-1 with TRBJ1-2; no clear D gene. The CDR3 runs to 12 residues. Trimming took off 3 bases at V and 3 bases at J, with 5 bases between the two ends. Germline V gene data show CDR1 as MNHNS and CDR2 as SASEGT. This chain's CDR3 is CASSDNHYGYTF. The CDR3 bases are TGTGCCAGCAGTGATAACCACTATGGCTACACCTTC.

To note about this clone: The same CDR3 also results from other DNA sequences found in this sample. The chain uses TRBV11-2 and TRBJ1-1; 8 bases agree with TRBD1. Trimming cost V 4 bases and J 7 bases; bases outside gene matches: 2. This CDR3 has 12 residues. In germline, CDR1 is SGHAT, CDR2 FQNNGV. CDR3 DNA: TGTGCCAGCAGCTCCGACAGGGGTGAAGCTTTCTTT. Protein sequence: CASSSDRGEAFF.

The V gene is TRBV18, the J gene TRBJ2-7; 7 bases are shared with TRBD2. The CDR3 loop spans 14 amino acids. The V gene's germline CDR1 is KGHSH and CDR2 LQKENI. Trimming removed 6 bases from V and 5 bases from J; junction bases left unmatched: 10. CDR3 nucleotides: TGTGCCAGCTCGGCGACGGGAGGCACGGACGAGCAGTACTTC. Translating it yields CASSATGGTDEQYF.

The V and J genes are TRBV30 and TRBJ2-5, with TRBD2 matching over 9 bases. Germline values: CDR1 GTSNPN, CDR2 SVGIG (reference sequence). V shed 2 bases, J shed 2 bases, and the junction held 9 bases outside the gene matches. The CDR3 has 16 residues. The CDR3 sequence: CAWSIGGSGGQETQYF. The CDR3 DNA reads as TGTGCCTGGAGTATAGGAGGTAGCGGGGGACAAGAGACCCAGTACTTC.

The chain is built from TRBV6-1 and TRBJ1-2; 7 bases are a match to TRBD1. The V gene end was trimmed by 8 bases and the J gene end by 5 bases; junction bases not matched to a gene: 8. Per germline, CDR1 MNHNS and CDR2 SASEGT. The CDR3 sequence is 13 residues long. CDR3 residues: CASQGGLSYGYTF. The CDR3 DNA is TGTGCCAGCCAGGGGGGGCTAAGTTATGGCTACACCTTC.

The V and J genes are TRBV19 and TRBJ2-5; no firm D call. The CDR3 is 14 residues long. V dropped 3 bases and J dropped 5 bases, with 13 bases sitting between them. CDR1 is LNHDA and CDR2 is SQIVND in the germline V gene (reference sequence). CDR3 sequence (DNA): TGTGCCAGTAGTATTGGGCAGGCCGGGGAGACCCAGTACTTC. Translation gives CASSIGQAGETQYF.

The chain uses TRBV10-2 and TRBJ2-3; TRBD2 agrees at 10 bases. Germline CDR1 WSHSY, CDR2 SAAADI. The CDR3 spans 17 residues. The ends lost 5 bases at V and 3 bases at J; junction bases unmatched: 11. CDR3: CASSRGLAGARTDTQYF. CDR3 sequence (DNA): TGCGCCAGCAGTAGAGGCCTAGCGGGAGCTCGAACAGATACGCAGTATTTT.

The chain recombines TRBV30 with TRBJ1-3, with D maybe TRBD1 (5 bases). CDR1 GTSNPN and CDR2 SVGIG come from the germline V gene (reference sequence). V dropped 3 bases and J dropped 2 bases, with 11 bases sitting between them. The CDR3 covers 14 residues. The CDR3 protein is CAWSSDSTGNTIYF. Written as DNA, the CDR3 is TGTGCCTGGAGCTCCGACAGTACTGGAAACACCATATATTTT. Supplemented by reference TRBV30 and TRBJ1-3, the full variable domain reads SQTIHQWPATLVQPVGSPLSLECTVEGTSNPNLYWYRQAAGRGLQLLFYSVGIGQISSEVPQNLSASRPQDRQFILSSKKLLLSDSGFYLCAWSSDSTGNTIYFGEGSWLTVV.

The chain links TRBV6-6 to TRBJ1-2, with 9 nucleotides matching TRBD1. Germline CDR1 MNHNY, CDR2 SVGAGI (reference sequence). V shed 2 bases, J shed 4 bases, and the junction held 5 bases outside the gene matches. The CDR3 covers 15 residues. CDR3: CASSYEDRGSYGYTF. The CDR3 DNA follows: TGTGCCAGCAGTTACGAGGACAGGGGTAGCTATGGCTACACCTTC.

The sample holds one count of this clone. V usage is TRBV18 and J usage is TRBJ2-5; possible D gene TRBD1, 5 bases. V lost 5 bases to trimming and J lost 3 bases, with 19 bases between them. The CDR3 contains 16 residues. Per germline, CDR1 KGHSH and CDR2 LQKENI. CDR3 in amino acids: CASSSALGEGEETQYF. CDR3 in DNA: TGTGCCAGCTCATCTGCCTTAGGGGAAGGGGAAGAGACCCAGTACTTC.

The rearrangement joins TRBV28 to TRBJ1-1; D call uncertain. CDR1 and CDR2 from the germline V gene are MDHEN and SYDVKM. V lost 3 bases and J 5 bases, leaving 13 bases between the germline ends. The CDR3 loop spans 14 amino acids. The CDR3 DNA reads TGTGCCAGCAGTTTCAGTGGGGTTCGGACTGAAGCTTTCTTT. It yields the protein CASSFSGVRTEAFF.

The chain joins TRBV7-3 to TRBJ1-1; 10 bases are shared with TRBD1. The CDR3 loop spans 15 amino acids. Per the germline V gene, CDR1 is SGHTA and CDR2 is FQGTGA. Trimming took 5 bases from V and 1 from J; bases not matched to a gene: 4. CDR3 in amino acids: CASSMTGGTNTEAFF. CDR3 DNA sequence: TGTGCCAGCAGCATGACAGGGGGCACGAACACTGAAGCTTTCTTT. Using reference TRBV7-3 and TRBJ1-1 for the parts outside the CDR3, the full variable domain is GAGVSQTPSNKVTEKGKYVELRCDPISGHTALYWYRQSLGQGPEFLIYFQGTGAADDSGLPNDRFFAVRPEGSVSTLKIQRTERGDSAVYLCASSMTGGTNTEAFFGQGTRLTVV.